Sequencing of this T cell receptor beta chain was carried out in a study of response to subunit inactivated influenza vaccine. CDR3 length equals 12 residues. Per the germline V gene, CDR1 is SGDLS and CDR2 is YYNGEE. With 0 bases removed from V and 5 bases from J, the gap between germline ends came to 3 bases. MiXCR, applied by TCRdb to the RT-PCR reads, yields one record per CDR3 protein. The profile shows 450,000 to 600,000 distinct CDR3 sequences, approximately 16% of them singletons. Overall study findings and caveats: The authors put forward the suggestion that each seasonal influenza vaccination may bring in only a limited number of new T cells.

A remark on this clonotype: The antigen is not known.

V gene TRBV9 combines with J gene TRBJ2-1; no definite D call. The sequences come from CD4+ T cells sorted from PBMCs, collected around 25 months after vaccination. This clonotype was obtained from a man aged 50-75 years who received an inactivated influenza vaccine. CDR3 region: CASSVDHNEQFF. In nucleotides, the CDR3 is TGTGCCAGCAGCGTAGATCACAATGAGCAGTTCTTC.